The clone carrying this T cell receptor (beta chain) was counted ten times or more. Its antigen remains unknown. The data derive from a study of molecular identifiers for immune sequencing clone quantification. General observations from the study: Among approximately 1 million naive cells, as was reported, spiked Jurkat TCR RNA from one cell was detectable. Sizes of highly expanded clones could be underestimated through identical TCRs sharing a barcode.

The CDR3 loop spans 15 amino acids. V was pared by 5 bases and J by 1 base, with 6 bases of the junction left unmatched. Germline V gene lookup returns CDR1 SEHNR and CDR2 FQNEAQ (reference sequence). A single record per CDR3 protein comes from TCRdb applying MiXCR to the PCR reads. The repertoire holds about 98,000 distinct CDR3 sequences, with under 40% as singletons. The chain is built from TRBV7-9 and TRBJ2-7; TRBD1 aligns across 9 bases. This TCR was recovered from a human donor in good health. Some libraries in this study had Jurkat cell RNA spiked in. Sequences were obtained from naive CD8+ T cells from blood, with Jurkat cell RNA spiked in. Subset meaning: FACS-sorted CD8+CD4-CCR7+CD45RA+ naive T cells. The CDR3 DNA reads as TGTGCCAGCAGCGTATCCGGGACAGGGTCCTACGAGCAGTACTTC. Encoded protein: CASSVSGTGSYEQYF.